One and the same sample provided the 29 T cell receptor beta chains below, sequenced in a study of T cell responses to AZD1222 COVID-19 vaccine. The protocol was immunoSEQ multiplex PCR, while the TCRdb copy is restricted to in-frame clones and leaves out a portion. The table records roughly 51,000 clones, 70% to 90% of them present only once. The sample in question was peripheral blood, obtained 28 days after the second AZD1222 dose. The source of these receptors is an adult who received the AZD1222 COVID-19 vaccine.

The V and J genes are TRBV12-5 and TRBJ2-5; 14 bases fit TRBD2. Per germline, CDR1 LGHNT and CDR2 FRNRAP. Losses at the gene ends were 3 bases for V and 7 bases for J; bases not matched to a gene: 13. CDR3 length: 18 amino acids. The CDR3 DNA sequence: TGTGCTAGTGGTTTCGGGACTAGCGGGAGAGGTCCCCCGGGGACCCAGTACTTC. Translating it yields CASGFGTSGRGPPGTQYF.

V gene TRBV7-2 combines with J gene TRBJ2-1; maybe TRBD2 (6 bases). Germline assignment: CDR1 SGHTA and CDR2 FQGNSA. The CDR3 consists of 13 residues. V was pared by 8 bases and J by 7 bases, with 15 bases between. In nucleotides, the CDR3 is TGTGCCAGCGGGGACTCGAGTTTTAATGAGCAGTTCTTC. This translates into CASGDSSFNEQFF.

The chain couples TRBV7-2 to TRBJ2-6; 7 bases line up with TRBD1. V was clipped by 6 bases and J by 4 bases; unmatched bases: 3. The germline CDR1 and CDR2 sequences are SGHTA and FQGNSA. The CDR3 contains 14 residues. CDR3 region: CASSRTGGANVLTF. In DNA form, the CDR3 reads TGTGCCAGCAGTCGGACAGGAGGGGCCAACGTCCTGACTTTC.

This chain joins TRBV18 and TRBJ2-7; tentative D call: TRBD1 (8 bases). This CDR3 comprises 15 residues. The V end lost 10 bases, the J end lost 3 bases, and 22 bases lay between the germline ends. Germline lookup yields CDR1 KGHSH and CDR2 LQKENI. CDR3 in DNA: TGTGCCACCACAGGGGGGGTCCCCCAAAACTACGAGCAGTACTTC. This sequence encodes CATTGGVPQNYEQYF.

The chain employs TRBV5-1 and TRBJ1-1; D is uncertain. Germline CDR1 SGHRS, CDR2 YFSETQ. This CDR3 contains 13 residues. The V and J ends lost 0 bases and 11 bases respectively, with 14 bases between them. The CDR3 region is CASSLDRTPGAFF. The CDR3 DNA follows: TGCGCCAGCAGCTTGGATCGGACCCCGGGGGCTTTCTTT.

This chain links TRBV7-9 with TRBJ2-1; D unresolved. V lost 1 base and J 4 bases, leaving 11 bases between the germline ends. The CDR3 loop spans 15 amino acids. Germline V gene lookup returns CDR1 SEHNR and CDR2 FQNEAQ (reference sequence). The CDR3 is CASSLGRIRYNEQFF. CDR3 sequence (DNA): TGTGCCAGCAGCTTAGGCAGGATCCGATACAATGAGCAGTTCTTC.

CDR3 loop: CASSSPSSGTTDTQYF. The CDR3 DNA follows: TGTGCCAGCAGTTCTCCGAGTAGCGGGACAACAGATACGCAGTATTTT. This sequence joins TRBV6-5 and TRBJ2-3; 8 bases map to TRBD2. Trimming at V came to 4 bases and at J to 3 bases, leaving 9 bases not matched to a gene. The CDR3 runs 16 residues. Germline V CDR1 and CDR2: MNHEY, SVGAGI.

This clone has only one observation. The chain links TRBV27 to TRBJ2-1; 7 bases match TRBD1. The J segment lost 12 bases and the V segment lost 6 bases, leaving 14 bases of the junction unmatched. The CDR3 is made up of 14 amino acids. The V gene's germline CDR1 is MNHEY and CDR2 SMNVEV (reference sequence). The CDR3 DNA reads as TGTGCCAGCAGCCGGACAGGTGACCTTATATTGCAGTTCTTC. Translating it yields CASSRTGDLILQFF.

The V and J genes are TRBV27 and TRBJ2-1; 8 bases line up with TRBD2. CDR3 size: 15 residues. J lost 3 bases, V lost 1 base, and 2 bases had no gene match. Germline lookup yields CDR1 MNHEY and CDR2 SMNVEV (reference sequence). The CDR3 nucleotides are TGTGCCAGCAGTTTATTAGCGGGATTCTACAATGAGCAGTTCTTC. Protein sequence: CASSLLAGFYNEQFF.

This clone has more than one count but fewer than ten. V and J are TRBV19 and TRBJ2-7, with TRBD1 matching over 9 bases. The ends lost 5 bases at V and 1 base at J; junction bases unmatched: 9. Germline CDR1 LNHDA, CDR2 SQIVND (reference sequence). CDR3 length: 16 amino acids. CDR3 sequence reads: CASSPLWDRESYEQYF. The CDR3 region has the DNA TGTGCCAGTAGTCCCCTCTGGGACAGGGAGTCCTACGAGCAGTACTTC. Combining the CDR3 with reference TRBV19 and TRBJ2-7 gives the whole variable domain DGGITQSPKYLFRKEGQNVTLSCEQNLNHDAMYWYRQDPGQGLRLIYYSQIVNDFQKGDIAEGYSVSREKKESFPLTVTSAQKNPTAFYLCASSPLWDRESYEQYFGPGTRLTVT.

The chain combines TRBV11-1 with TRBJ2-3, with TRBD2 identical over 11 bases. The V segment lost 0 bases and the J segment 1 base; nucleotides outside the gene matches: 3. The CDR3 runs 17 residues. In germline, CDR1 is SGHAT, CDR2 FQDESV (reference sequence). CDR3 residues: CASSLAPGLAGTDTQYF. The DNA for the CDR3 is TGTGCCAGCAGCTTAGCCCCGGGACTAGCGGGCACAGATACGCAGTATTTT. Complete variable domain (other parts from reference TRBV11-1 and TRBJ2-3): EAEVAQSPRYKITEKSQAVAFWCDPISGHATLYWYRQILGQGPELLVQFQDESVVDDSQLPKDRFSAERLKGVDSTLKIQPAELGDSAMYLCASSLAPGLAGTDTQYFGPGTRLTVL.

The V gene is TRBV9, the J gene TRBJ2-2; 8 positions match TRBD1. The CDR3 length is 15 residues. V trimming: 4 bases; J trimming: 3 bases; junction bases outside the gene matches: 5. CDR1 and CDR2 (germline): SGDLS, YYNGEE. CDR3 nucleotide sequence: TGTGCCAGCAGCATCAGACAGGGGTACACCGGGGAGCTGTTTTTT. Its protein product is CASSIRQGYTGELFF.

The chain has TRBV5-6 and TRBJ2-1, with D perhaps TRBD1 (6 bases). Trimming removed 3 bases from V and 2 bases from J, with 18 bases in between. Looked up from germline, CDR1 is SGHDT and CDR2 is YYEEEE. The length of the CDR3 is 17 residues. In nucleotides, the CDR3 is TGTGCCAGCAGCTATACTCCAACAGGGTACCCCTACAATGAGCAGTTCTTC. Amino acid sequence: CASSYTPTGYPYNEQFF.

The chain combines TRBV12-3 or TRBV12-4 with TRBJ2-3; TRBD1 might be the D (6 bases). V lost 8 bases and J lost 10, with 19 bases in between. The CDR3 is made up of 13 amino acids. The CDR3 sequence is CASAPGQGLSQYF. The CDR3 nucleotides are TGTGCCAGCGCCCCCGGCCAGGGGCTGTCGCAGTATTTT.

This clone was counted a single time. The chain combines TRBV7-2 with TRBJ1-5; no firm D call. Trimming left V 5 bases short and J 3 bases short, with 11 bases between. Per germline, CDR1 SGHTA and CDR2 FQGNSA. The CDR3 has 14 residues. The CDR3 DNA is TGTGCCAGCAGCAAGGACGGACCCAATCAGCCCCAGCATTTT. It translates to CASSKDGPNQPQHF.

This clone was seen a single time. The chain links TRBV5-1 to TRBJ1-5, with 7 bases matching TRBD1. With 4 bases clipped from V and 0 bases from J, the junction kept 4 bases outside the gene matches. Germline CDR1 is SGHRS and CDR2 is YFSETQ. The CDR3 runs 15 residues. Here the CDR3 DNA reads TGCGCCAGCAGCCGGGACAGCACTAGCAATCAGCCCCAGCATTTT. It specifies CASSRDSTSNQPQHF.

This chain joins TRBV11-1 and TRBJ2-5; D is unclear. This CDR3 contains 15 residues. Trimming pared 1 base from V and 4 bases from J, leaving 13 bases between. CDR1 and CDR2 from the germline V gene are SGHAT and FQDESV (reference sequence). CDR3 nucleotides: TGTGCCAGCAGCTTAGAAGTGGGCACTGGAGAGACCCAGTACTTC. Residues: CASSLEVGTGETQYF.

The CDR3 bases are TGTGCCAGCGGCCCGGGGCGGGTGTCCTACGAGCAGTACTTC. Its protein product is CASGPGRVSYEQYF. V gene TRBV6-5 combines with J gene TRBJ2-7; D is perhaps TRBD1 or TRBD2 (5 bases each). Germline loops: CDR1 MNHEY, CDR2 SVGAGI. The length of the CDR3 is 14 residues. V was pared by 8 bases and J by 1 base, with 15 bases between.

The chain recombines TRBV18 with TRBJ1-5; tentatively, D is TRBD1 (5 bases). The CDR3 spans 13 residues. Trimming left V 1 base short and J 5 bases short, with 6 bases between. Germline-derived CDR1 and CDR2 are KGHSH and LQKENI. The CDR3 region has the DNA TGTGCCAGCTCACCACAGGGGTATCAGCCCCAGCATTTT. This sequence encodes CASSPQGYQPQHF.

Written as DNA, the CDR3 is TGTGCCAGCAGTTTATTTTGGCTCTCCTATAATTCACCCCTCCACTTT. It yields the protein CASSLFWLSYNSPLHF. The chain carries TRBV28 and TRBJ1-6; D unresolved. V lost 1 base, J lost 0 bases, and 7 bases lay in between. Germline V gives CDR1 MDHEN, CDR2 SYDVKM. CDR3 length: 16 residues.

In this sample, this clone turned up a few times. The chain is built from TRBV7-2 and TRBJ2-1, with no clear D. V gave up 1 base and J gave up 0 bases, with 13 bases separating them. The CDR3 extends over 17 amino acids. Per the germline V gene, CDR1 is SGHTA and CDR2 is FQGNSA. The CDR3 region is CASSLGSISSSYNEQFF. In nucleotides, the CDR3 is TGTGCCAGCAGCTTAGGTTCGATCAGCAGCTCCTACAATGAGCAGTTCTTC.

This chain links TRBV28 with TRBJ2-1, with D possibly being TRBD2 (5 bases). Trimming took off 3 bases at V and 4 bases at J, with 7 bases between the two ends. Germline assignment: CDR1 MDHEN and CDR2 SYDVKM. This CDR3 comprises 13 residues. For the CDR3, the DNA is TGTGCCAGCAGTTTCGGACTTTACAATGAGCAGTTCTTC. Translation gives CASSFGLYNEQFF.

This chain connects TRBV19 to TRBJ2-3; possibly TRBD1 or TRBD2 for D (6 bases each). There are 15 residues in the CDR3. V gave up 7 bases and J gave up 3 bases, with 17 bases separating them. Germline V gene data show CDR1 as LNHDA and CDR2 as SQIVND (reference sequence). This chain's CDR3 is CASTDGGRETDTQYF. The DNA of the CDR3 is TGTGCCAGTACCGATGGGGGGCGAGAAACAGATACGCAGTATTTT.

The V and J genes are TRBV4-3 and TRBJ2-4, with D tentatively TRBD1 or TRBD2 (6 bases each). V lost 2 bases, J lost 8 bases, and 16 bases lay in between. Germline CDR1 is LGHNA and CDR2 is YSLEER. The CDR3 covers 15 residues. The CDR3 DNA sequence: TGCGCCAGCAGCCAAATAAGGGGGGAGTTGGACATTCAGTACTTC. It specifies CASSQIRGELDIQYF.

The V gene is TRBV18, the J gene TRBJ1-1; 8 bases are a match to TRBD1. CDR1 and CDR2 (germline): KGHSH, LQKENI. Germline trimming cut 2 bases from V and 4 bases from J; bases unmatched to any gene: 0. CDR3 length equals 13 residues. CDR3 region: CASSPTGGTEAFF. The CDR3 DNA follows: TGTGCCAGCTCACCAACAGGGGGCACTGAAGCTTTCTTT.

The V call is TRBV11-2, the J call TRBJ2-2, with 10 positions matching TRBD1. The V segment lost 6 bases and the J segment 8 bases; nucleotides outside the gene matches: 6. From germline, CDR1 is SGHAT and CDR2 FQNNGV. This CDR3 region has 14 residues. The CDR3 loop is CASSSTGGGGELFF. CDR3 sequence (DNA): TGTGCCAGCAGTTCGACAGGGGGCGGAGGGGAGCTGTTTTTT.

The chain recombines TRBV6-5 with TRBJ1-3; D unclear. Trimming shortened V by 6 bases and J by 4 bases, and 16 bases separated the two germline ends. Germline V gene lookup returns CDR1 MNHEY and CDR2 SVGAGI. The CDR3 runs 15 residues. CDR3 amino acids: CASRNPGLGGNTIYF. The CDR3 bases are TGTGCCAGCAGAAACCCCGGACTGGGAGGAAACACCATATATTTT.

The chain uses TRBV27 and TRBJ1-6, with 7 bases matching TRBD1. The germline CDR1 and CDR2 sequences are MNHEY and SMNVEV (reference sequence). The CDR3 spans 16 residues. Trimming removed 5 bases from V and 7 bases from J; junction bases left unmatched: 11. CDR3 nucleotides: TGTGCCAGCAGTAACATAGGGACAGCCCTGAATTCACCCCTCCACTTT. Amino acids: CASSNIGTALNSPLHF.

This clone was seen once. J is TRBJ1-1 and V is TRBV11-2, with D tentatively TRBD1 (5 bases). Germline values: CDR1 SGHAT, CDR2 FQNNGV. The CDR3 is made up of 17 amino acids. The V end was cut by 1 base, the J end by 1 base, with 16 bases between. The CDR3 coding sequence is TGTGCCAGCAGCTTAGTTAGTTCGGGGGGTCGGAACACTGAAGCTTTCTTT. Its translation is CASSLVSSGGRNTEAFF.